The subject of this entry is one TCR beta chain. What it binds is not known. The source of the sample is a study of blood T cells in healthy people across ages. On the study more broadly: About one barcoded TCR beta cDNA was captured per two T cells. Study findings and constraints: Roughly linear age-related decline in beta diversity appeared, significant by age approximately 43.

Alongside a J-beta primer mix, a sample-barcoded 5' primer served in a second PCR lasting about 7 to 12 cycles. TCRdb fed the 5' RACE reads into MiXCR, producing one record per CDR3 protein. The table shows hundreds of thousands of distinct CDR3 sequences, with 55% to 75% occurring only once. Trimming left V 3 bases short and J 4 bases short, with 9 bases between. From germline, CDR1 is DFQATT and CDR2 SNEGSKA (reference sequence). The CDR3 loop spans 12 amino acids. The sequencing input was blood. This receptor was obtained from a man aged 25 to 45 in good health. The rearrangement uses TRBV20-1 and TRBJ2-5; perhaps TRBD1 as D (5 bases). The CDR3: CSASGQGETQYF. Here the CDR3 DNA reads TGCAGTGCTAGTGGGCAGGGAGAGACCCAGTACTTC.